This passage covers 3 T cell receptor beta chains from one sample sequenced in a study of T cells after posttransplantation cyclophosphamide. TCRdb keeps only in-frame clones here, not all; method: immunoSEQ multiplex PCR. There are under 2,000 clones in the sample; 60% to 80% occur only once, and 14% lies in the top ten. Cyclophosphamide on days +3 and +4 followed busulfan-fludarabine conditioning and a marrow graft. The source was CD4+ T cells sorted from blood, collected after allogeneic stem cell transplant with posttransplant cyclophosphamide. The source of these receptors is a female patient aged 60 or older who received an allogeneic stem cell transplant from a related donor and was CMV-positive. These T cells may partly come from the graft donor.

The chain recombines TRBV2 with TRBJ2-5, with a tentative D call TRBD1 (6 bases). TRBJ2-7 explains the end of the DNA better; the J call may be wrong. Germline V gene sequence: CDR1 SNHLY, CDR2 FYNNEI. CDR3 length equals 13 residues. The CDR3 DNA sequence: TGTGCCAGCAGTGAGGGGGCGAGGAACGAGCAGTACTTC. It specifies CASSEGARNEQYF.

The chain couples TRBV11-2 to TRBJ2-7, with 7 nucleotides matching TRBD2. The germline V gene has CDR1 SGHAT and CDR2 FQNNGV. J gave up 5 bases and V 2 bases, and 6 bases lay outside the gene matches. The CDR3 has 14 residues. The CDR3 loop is CASSLNLGGDEQYF. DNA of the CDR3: TGTGCCAGCAGCTTAAATCTGGGGGGGGACGAGCAGTACTTC.

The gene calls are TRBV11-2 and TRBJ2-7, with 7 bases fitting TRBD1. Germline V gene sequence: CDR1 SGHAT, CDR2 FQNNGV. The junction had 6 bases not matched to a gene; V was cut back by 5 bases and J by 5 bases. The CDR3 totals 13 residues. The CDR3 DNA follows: TGTGCCAGCAGCCGACAGGGTGGAGACGAGCAGTACTTC. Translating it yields CASSRQGGDEQYF. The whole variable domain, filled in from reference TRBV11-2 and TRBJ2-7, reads EAGVAQSPRYKIIEKRQSVAFWCNPISGHATLYWYQQILGQGPKLLIQFQNNGVVDDSQLPKDRFSAERLKGVDSTLKIQPAKLEDSAVYLCASSRQGGDEQYFGPGTRLTVT.